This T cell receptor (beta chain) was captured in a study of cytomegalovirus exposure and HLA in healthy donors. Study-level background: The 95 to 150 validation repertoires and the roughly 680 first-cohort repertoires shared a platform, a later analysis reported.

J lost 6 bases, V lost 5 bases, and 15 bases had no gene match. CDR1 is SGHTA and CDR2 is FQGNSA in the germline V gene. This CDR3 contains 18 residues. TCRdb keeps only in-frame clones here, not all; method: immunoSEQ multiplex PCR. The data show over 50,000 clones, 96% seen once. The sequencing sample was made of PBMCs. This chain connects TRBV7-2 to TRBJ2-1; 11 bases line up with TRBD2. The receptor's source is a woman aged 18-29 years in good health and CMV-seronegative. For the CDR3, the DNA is TGTGCCAGCAGCCCTCGGGGTAGCGGGAGGGCCTGGGGCAATGAGCAGTTCTTC. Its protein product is CASSPRGSGRAWGNEQFF.